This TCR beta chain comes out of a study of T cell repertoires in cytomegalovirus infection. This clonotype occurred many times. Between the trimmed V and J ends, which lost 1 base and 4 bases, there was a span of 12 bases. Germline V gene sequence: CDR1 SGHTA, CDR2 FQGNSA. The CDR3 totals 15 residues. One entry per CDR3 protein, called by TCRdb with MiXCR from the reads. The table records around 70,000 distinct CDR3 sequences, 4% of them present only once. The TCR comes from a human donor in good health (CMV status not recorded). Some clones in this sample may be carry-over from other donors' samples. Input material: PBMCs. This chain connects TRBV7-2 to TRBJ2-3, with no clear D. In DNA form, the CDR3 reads TGTGCCAGCAGCTTAGGTAGACGTTTCGCAGATACGCAGTATTTT. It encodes CASSLGRRFADTQYF.